The source of this TCR beta chain is a study of T-cell reconstitution after alpha-beta-depleted transplantation in children. Findings of the study overall: Fresh T-cell production supplied most of the T-cell counts and diversity seen one year after transplant. About two months after transplant, alpha-beta T cells reportedly came from several hundred expanded graft clones.

For TCRbeta, the library was prepared with unique molecular identifiers. Each CDR3 protein is one row after TCRdb ran MiXCR on the PCR reads. This sample has roughly 200,000 distinct CDR3 sequences; roughly a tenth occur once, and the top ten carry about 30%. This CDR3 is 13 amino acids long. Looked up from germline, CDR1 is SQVTM and CDR2 is ANQGSEA. The V and J ends lost 7 bases and 4 bases, in that order; junction bases with no gene match: 5. This clonotype was seen repeatedly, ten times or more. Its target is not known. This chain connects TRBV29-1 to TRBJ1-5, with 9 bases that match TRBD1. The receptor's source is a child younger than two with acute myeloid leukemia, due to receive a stem cell transplant. The sequencing used PBMCs, collected before TCRalphabeta/CD19-depleted stem cell transplant. CDR3 amino acids: CSAGTGRNQPQHF. The CDR3 region has the DNA TGCAGCGCCGGGACAGGGAGGAATCAGCCCCAGCATTTT.